These T cell receptor beta chains were read from a single sample in a study of cytomegalovirus exposure and HLA in healthy donors. Sequenced by immunoSEQ multiplex PCR; TCRdb stores in-frame clones only, minus some. The sample holds 170,000 or so clones, 80% seen once. Specimen: PBMCs. The receptors here all came from a boy between 10 and 17 years old in good health and CMV-seronegative. Each CDR3 is given with its conserved first and last residue. The order of the fields is V gene, J gene, clone size, D gene, CDR3 protein, CDR3 DNA. A D gene is named only where the DNA matches it firmly. A clone size is listed for some rows: how often the clone was seen (once, few, many), or a class if it is expanded.

V gene: TRBV5-6; J gene: TRBJ1-2; clone size: -; D gene: TRBD1; CDR3 protein: CASSLPGQGGYGYTF; CDR3 DNA: TGTGCCAGCAGCTTGCCAGGACAGGGCGGCTATGGCTACACCTTC
V gene: TRBV5-8; J gene: TRBJ2-7; clone size: -; D gene: -; CDR3 protein: CASSLRVQGSEYF; CDR3 DNA: TGTGCCAGCAGCTTGAGGGTTCAGGGATCAGAGTACTTC
V gene: TRBV30; J gene: TRBJ2-4; clone size: -; D gene: -; CDR3 protein: CAWRSLAKNIQYF; CDR3 DNA: TGTGCCTGGAGGAGCCTAGCCAAAAACATTCAGTACTTC
V gene: TRBV7-6; J gene: TRBJ1-2; clone size: -; D gene: TRBD1; CDR3 protein: CASSLNEQGAGYTF; CDR3 DNA: TGTGCCAGCAGCTTAAACGAACAGGGGGCCGGCTACACCTTC
V gene: TRBV7-8; J gene: TRBJ2-5; clone size: -; D gene: TRBD2; CDR3 protein: CASSLGVAGHQETQYF; CDR3 DNA: TGTGCCAGCAGCCTAGGGGTAGCGGGGCACCAAGAGACCCAGTACTTC
V gene: TRBV30; J gene: TRBJ2-3; clone size: once; D gene: TRBD2; CDR3 protein: CAWSAGLAGPDTQYF; CDR3 DNA: TGTGCCTGGAGTGCAGGACTAGCGGGGCCAGATACGCAGTATTTT
V gene: TRBV2; J gene: TRBJ2-3; clone size: once; D gene: TRBD1; CDR3 protein: CASSHRDRGTNTQYF; CDR3 DNA: TGTGCCAGCAGTCACCGGGACAGGGGCACGAATACGCAGTATTTT
V gene: TRBV5-6; J gene: TRBJ2-4; clone size: -; D gene: TRBD2; CDR3 protein: CASSLFSGSWEAKNIQYF; CDR3 DNA: TGTGCCAGCAGCTTGTTCAGCGGGAGTTGGGAGGCCAAAAACATTCAGTACTTC
V gene: TRBV6-1; J gene: TRBJ2-2; clone size: -; D gene: -; CDR3 protein: CASSRNTGELFF; CDR3 DNA: TGTGCCAGCAGTCGTAACACCGGGGAGCTGTTTTTT
V gene: TRBV30; J gene: TRBJ1-2; clone size: -; D gene: -; CDR3 protein: CAWSRAGRSYGYTF; CDR3 DNA: TGTGCCTGGAGTAGGGCAGGGCGGAGTTATGGCTACACCTTC
V gene: TRBV2; J gene: TRBJ1-5; clone size: -; D gene: TRBD1; CDR3 protein: CASSGTGEDQPQHF; CDR3 DNA: TGTGCCAGCAGTGGGACAGGGGAGGACCAGCCCCAGCATTTT
V gene: TRBV4-1; J gene: TRBJ1-2; clone size: -; D gene: -; CDR3 protein: CASSQGTDNYGYTF; CDR3 DNA: TGCGCCAGCAGCCAAGGGACTGATAACTATGGCTACACCTTC
V gene: TRBV6-5; J gene: TRBJ1-1; clone size: -; D gene: -; CDR3 protein: CASSLQGRVTEAFF; CDR3 DNA: TGTGCCAGCAGCTTACAGGGCAGGGTCACTGAAGCTTTCTTT
V gene: TRBV7-2; J gene: TRBJ1-5; clone size: -; D gene: -; CDR3 protein: CASSSPVVNSNQPQHF; CDR3 DNA: TGTGCCAGCAGCTCCCCGGTCGTAAACAGCAATCAGCCCCAGCATTTT
V gene: TRBV14; J gene: TRBJ2-2; clone size: -; D gene: TRBD2; CDR3 protein: CASRKRDNTGELFF; CDR3 DNA: TGTGCCAGCAGAAAGCGGGATAACACCGGGGAGCTGTTTTTT
V gene: TRBV7-7; J gene: TRBJ2-5; clone size: -; D gene: -; CDR3 protein: CASSASQGQVQYF; CDR3 DNA: TGTGCTAGCAGCGCCAGCCAGGGGCAGGTCCAGTACTTC
V gene: TRBV7-2; J gene: TRBJ1-2; clone size: -; D gene: TRBD1; CDR3 protein: CASSSTDRANYGYTF; CDR3 DNA: TGTGCCAGCAGCTCCACCGACAGGGCCAACTATGGCTACACCTTC
V gene: TRBV10-2; J gene: TRBJ1-1; clone size: -; D gene: TRBD1; CDR3 protein: CASRGQITEAFF; CDR3 DNA: TGCGCCAGCAGGGGACAGATCACTGAAGCTTTCTTT
V gene: TRBV5-1; J gene: TRBJ2-5; clone size: few; D gene: -; CDR3 protein: CASSLEGRVLETQYF; CDR3 DNA: TGCGCCAGCAGCTTGGAAGGCAGGGTGCTGGAGACCCAGTACTTC
V gene: TRBV18; J gene: TRBJ1-2; clone size: -; D gene: -; CDR3 protein: CASSRDSNYGYTF; CDR3 DNA: TGTGCCAGCTCACGCGACAGCAACTATGGCTACACCTTC
V gene: TRBV5-4; J gene: TRBJ1-2; clone size: few; D gene: -; CDR3 protein: CASSLEGNYGYTF; CDR3 DNA: TGTGCCAGCAGCTTGGAGGGGAACTATGGCTACACCTTC
V gene: TRBV19; J gene: TRBJ2-1; clone size: -; D gene: TRBD1; CDR3 protein: CASSGQGGEQFF; CDR3 DNA: TGTGCCAGTAGTGGACAGGGTGGTGAGCAGTTCTTC
V gene: TRBV9; J gene: TRBJ2-7; clone size: -; D gene: -; CDR3 protein: CASSVGGAPYEQYF; CDR3 DNA: TGTGCCAGCAGCGTAGGCGGCGCCCCCTACGAGCAGTACTTC
V gene: TRBV30; J gene: TRBJ1-1; clone size: -; D gene: -; CDR3 protein: CAWRGAGTSNTEAFF; CDR3 DNA: TGTGCCTGGAGGGGGGCCGGGACCTCGAACACTGAAGCTTTCTTT
V gene: TRBV18; J gene: TRBJ1-5; clone size: -; D gene: -; CDR3 protein: CASSQGLMNQPQHF; CDR3 DNA: TGTGCCAGCTCACAGGGGTTAATGAATCAGCCCCAGCATTTT
V gene: TRBV11-3; J gene: TRBJ2-5; clone size: -; D gene: TRBD2; CDR3 protein: CASSTRAAGGAETQYF; CDR3 DNA: TGTGCCAGCAGCACGAGGGCGGCGGGAGGGGCGGAGACCCAGTACTTC
V gene: TRBV10-3; J gene: TRBJ1-5; clone size: -; D gene: -; CDR3 protein: CAISESRGGANQPQHF; CDR3 DNA: TGTGCCATCAGTGAGTCCCGAGGGGGAGCCAATCAGCCCCAGCATTTT
V gene: TRBV5-4; J gene: TRBJ2-7; clone size: -; D gene: -; CDR3 protein: CASSMARGEQYF; CDR3 DNA: TGTGCCAGCAGCATGGCTAGAGGCGAGCAGTACTTC
V gene: TRBV4-2; J gene: TRBJ1-2; clone size: -; D gene: -; CDR3 protein: CASSPDSLYGYTF; CDR3 DNA: TGTGCCAGCAGCCCGGACAGCCTCTATGGCTACACCTTC
V gene: TRBV5-5; J gene: TRBJ2-6; clone size: -; D gene: -; CDR3 protein: CASTSSRFSGANVLTF; CDR3 DNA: TGTGCCAGCACCTCTAGTCGGTTCTCTGGGGCCAACGTCCTGACTTTC
V gene: TRBV11-3; J gene: TRBJ2-1; clone size: once; D gene: -; CDR3 protein: CASSLRSGGGNGQFF; CDR3 DNA: TGTGCCAGCAGCCTGCGCAGCGGAGGCGGAAATGGGCAGTTCTTC
V gene: TRBV6-5; J gene: TRBJ2-7; clone size: -; D gene: TRBD1; CDR3 protein: CASSLRTGTGERYF; CDR3 DNA: TGTGCCAGCAGTCTCCGTACCGGGACAGGGGAGAGGTACTTC
V gene: TRBV6-1; J gene: TRBJ2-7; clone size: -; D gene: TRBD1; CDR3 protein: CASSGGLGTGYEQYF; CDR3 DNA: TGTGCCAGCAGTGGCGGACTTGGGACAGGCTACGAGCAGTACTTC
V gene: TRBV21-1; J gene: TRBJ2-1; clone size: -; D gene: -; CDR3 protein: CASSKDGLAGGREQFF; CDR3 DNA: TGTGCCAGCAGCAAAGATGGCCTAGCGGGGGGCCGGGAGCAGTTCTTC
V gene: TRBV10-3; J gene: TRBJ2-7; clone size: -; D gene: -; CDR3 protein: CAIGSGTYEQYF; CDR3 DNA: TGTGCCATCGGTTCAGGGACCTACGAGCAGTACTTC
V gene: TRBV4-1; J gene: TRBJ1-1; clone size: -; D gene: TRBD1; CDR3 protein: CASSRTGQLNTEAFF; CDR3 DNA: TGCGCCAGCAGCCGGACGGGACAGCTAAACACTGAAGCTTTCTTT
V gene: TRBV28; J gene: TRBJ2-7; clone size: -; D gene: -; CDR3 protein: CASSLRGGVTYEQYF; CDR3 DNA: TGTGCCAGCAGTTTAAGAGGGGGTGTGACCTACGAGCAGTACTTC
V gene: TRBV27; J gene: TRBJ2-7; clone size: -; D gene: TRBD1; CDR3 protein: CASSLWTGDEQYF; CDR3 DNA: TGTGCCAGCAGTCTCTGGACAGGCGACGAGCAGTACTTC
V gene: TRBV6-1; J gene: TRBJ2-2; clone size: -; D gene: -; CDR3 protein: CASRRTPGELFF; CDR3 DNA: TGTGCCAGCAGACGCACACCCGGGGAGCTGTTTTTT
V gene: TRBV29-1; J gene: TRBJ2-7; clone size: -; D gene: -; CDR3 protein: CSVEVSGYEQYF; CDR3 DNA: TGCAGCGTTGAAGTCAGCGGCTACGAGCAGTACTTC
V gene: TRBV6-5; J gene: TRBJ1-1; clone size: -; D gene: -; CDR3 protein: CASSYWEGDSEAFF; CDR3 DNA: TGTGCCAGCAGTTACTGGGAGGGGGATTCCGAAGCTTTCTTT
V gene: TRBV19; J gene: TRBJ2-2; clone size: few; D gene: TRBD2; CDR3 protein: CASRETSGASTGELFF; CDR3 DNA: TGTGCCAGTAGGGAGACTAGCGGGGCGAGCACCGGGGAGCTGTTTTTT
V gene: TRBV5-1; J gene: TRBJ1-1; clone size: -; D gene: -; CDR3 protein: CASSEEAGDFTEAFF; CDR3 DNA: TGCGCCAGCAGCGAGGAGGCAGGGGATTTCACTGAAGCTTTCTTT
V gene: TRBV7-2; J gene: TRBJ2-6; clone size: -; D gene: -; CDR3 protein: CASSPQGFSGANVLTF; CDR3 DNA: TGTGCCAGCAGCCCCCAGGGTTTCTCTGGGGCCAACGTCCTGACTTTC
V gene: TRBV7-6; J gene: TRBJ2-3; clone size: -; D gene: -; CDR3 protein: CASSFGASSSTDTQYF; CDR3 DNA: TGTGCCAGCAGCTTCGGAGCCTCCTCTAGCACAGATACGCAGTATTTT
V gene: TRBV6-5; J gene: TRBJ1-1; clone size: -; D gene: TRBD1; CDR3 protein: CASRWSGGYTEAFF; CDR3 DNA: TGTGCCAGCAGGTGGTCAGGGGGTTATACTGAAGCTTTCTTT
V gene: TRBV7-3; J gene: TRBJ2-3; clone size: -; D gene: TRBD2; CDR3 protein: CASSMIAGSTDTQYF; CDR3 DNA: TGTGCCAGCAGCATGATAGCGGGGAGCACAGATACGCAGTATTTT
V gene: TRBV11-2; J gene: TRBJ2-3; clone size: -; D gene: TRBD1; CDR3 protein: CASSPRIGQGTDTQYF; CDR3 DNA: TGTGCCAGCAGCCCTCGGATAGGACAGGGCACAGATACGCAGTATTTT
V gene: TRBV9; J gene: TRBJ1-1; clone size: -; D gene: -; CDR3 protein: CASSASGVSTEAFF; CDR3 DNA: TGTGCCAGCAGCGCATCAGGGGTTAGCACTGAAGCTTTCTTT
V gene: TRBV25-1; J gene: TRBJ1-1; clone size: -; D gene: -; CDR3 protein: CASLPGVMNTEAFF; CDR3 DNA: TGTGCCAGCCTCCCAGGGGTCATGAACACTGAAGCTTTCTTT
V gene: TRBV6-1; J gene: TRBJ1-1; clone size: -; D gene: -; CDR3 protein: CASSEAPGGSRAFF; CDR3 DNA: TGTGCCAGCAGTGAAGCGCCTGGAGGGTCTAGAGCTTTCTTT
V gene: TRBV27; J gene: TRBJ2-7; clone size: once; D gene: -; CDR3 protein: CASSLSEGAYEQYF; CDR3 DNA: TGTGCCAGCAGTTTATCAGAAGGGGCTTACGAGCAGTACTTC
V gene: TRBV5-1; J gene: TRBJ1-1; clone size: -; D gene: -; CDR3 protein: CASSIGTGTQMRNTEAFF; CDR3 DNA: TGCGCCAGCAGCATAGGAACAGGGACACAAATGAGGAACACTGAAGCTTTCTTT